This TCR beta chain was sequenced in a study of T-cell memory formation after mild COVID-19. TCR alpha and TCR beta cDNA libraries with sample barcodes and UMIs came from 5'RACE using constant-segment primers. TCRdb reprocessed the 5' RACE reads via MiXCR and lists one record per CDR3 protein. Among roughly 260,000 distinct CDR3 sequences, 15% to 20% were seen once, and the ten largest hold 3% to 4.5%. The CDR3 has 14 residues. Between the trimmed V and J ends, which lost 1 base and 0 bases, there was a span of 4 bases. Germline CDR1 is SGHTA and CDR2 is FQGNSA. This clonotype was seen more than once but under ten times.

The receptor's source is a man aged 18-30 years who had mild COVID-19 (a few samples of this study predate the infection). Cell type and time point are not known. The sample comprised PBMCs or a T cell subset sorted from them (not recorded which). This chain uses TRBV7-2 with TRBJ1-3; D gene ambiguous. The CDR3 here is CASSLGTSGNTIYF. The DNA of the CDR3 is TGTGCCAGCAGCTTAGGGACCTCTGGAAACACCATATATTTT.